A single sample is the source of the 8 T cell receptor beta chains below, sequenced in a study of spatial heterogeneity in lung cancer. The time point is: blood at routine non-recurrence follow-up after resection. TCRdb re-called the 5' RACE reads through MiXCR, storing one row per CDR3 protein. This table holds roughly 120,000 distinct CDR3 sequences, approximately 11% found once. Here the sequenced sample was PBMCs, taken at follow-up. The receptors shown here come from a female donor with early-stage non-small cell lung cancer.

This clonotype was counted ten times or more. The J gene is TRBJ1-6, the V gene TRBV7-8, with D perhaps TRBD1 (6 bases). Trimming took 0 bases from V and 13 from J, leaving 13 bases between them. Per the germline V gene, CDR1 is SGHVS and CDR2 is FQNEAQ. The CDR3 is made up of 14 amino acids. The chain's CDR3 is CASSLAGHGGPLHF. In nucleotides, the CDR3 is TGTGCCAGCAGCTTAGCGGGACACGGAGGGCCCCTCCACTTT.

This chain links TRBV7-3 with TRBJ2-3; D might be TRBD1 or TRBD2, each matching 5 bases. Trimming stripped 4 bases from V and 3 bases from J, with 14 bases between. The CDR3 totals 15 residues. CDR1 and CDR2 (germline): SGHTA, FQGTGA. CDR3 residues: CASSSNTGRTDTQYF. The CDR3 DNA is TGTGCCAGCAGCTCCAACACGGGGCGGACAGATACGCAGTATTTT.

This clonotype was counted a few times. V is TRBV20-1 and J is TRBJ1-1, with 8 bases aligning to TRBD1. Germline assignment: CDR1 DFQATT and CDR2 SNEGSKA (reference sequence). The CDR3 sequence is 15 residues long. The V gene end was trimmed by 5 bases and the J gene end by 4 bases; junction bases not matched to a gene: 12. Written as DNA, the CDR3 is TGCAGTGCTCGGAATTCTCAGGGGGCTGGCACTGAAGCTTTCTTT. The encoded protein is CSARNSQGAGTEAFF.

The rearrangement links TRBV20-1 to TRBJ2-1, with 7 nucleotides matching TRBD2. This CDR3 is built from 14 residues. Germline loops: CDR1 DFQATT, CDR2 SNEGSKA (reference sequence). J lost 2 bases, V lost 3 bases, and 4 bases had no gene match. The CDR3, as DNA: TGCAGTGCTAGCGGGGCGGGAGCCTACAATGAGCAGTTCTTC. Residues: CSASGAGAYNEQFF.

This clonotype was counted many times. The V and J genes are TRBV28 and TRBJ1-5; D is unresolved. The germline V gene encodes CDR1 MDHEN and CDR2 SYDVKM. The CDR3 covers 12 residues. The germline V and J ends were trimmed by 5 bases and 4 bases, with 6 bases remaining between them. The CDR3 here is CASSGKNQPQHF. CDR3 DNA sequence: TGTGCCAGCAGTGGTAAAAATCAGCCCCAGCATTTT. Full variable domain (rest looked up from reference TRBV28 and TRBJ1-5): DVKVTQSSRYLVKRTGEKVFLECVQDMDHENMFWYRQDPGLGLRLIYFSYDVKMKEKGDIPEGYSVSREKKERFSLILESASTNQTSMYLCASSGKNQPQHFGDGTRLSIL.

This clonotype occurred a few times. The chain has TRBV6-1 and TRBJ1-2; no clear D. V was cut by 4 bases and J by 4 bases, with 16 bases left in between. Germline CDR1 and CDR2: MNHNS and SASEGT. The CDR3 is 15 residues long. The DNA for the CDR3 is TGTGCCAGCAGTGTAGTCGTGTTCAGCGGCTATGGCTACACCTTC. Amino acids: CASSVVVFSGYGYTF.

This sequence joins TRBV28 and TRBJ1-1, with D perhaps matching TRBD1 (5 bases). V lost 5 bases, J lost 5 bases, and 18 bases lay in between. This CDR3 is built from 15 residues. Germline CDR1 reads MDHEN; CDR2 reads SYDVKM. The CDR3 reads CASSPLGREVTEAFF. The CDR3 bases are TGTGCCAGCAGTCCATTGGGCAGGGAGGTGACTGAAGCTTTCTTT.

The sample holds a few counts of this clonotype. This chain connects TRBV24-1 to TRBJ2-3; 13 nucleotides align to TRBD2. CDR1 KGHDR and CDR2 SFDVKD come from the germline V gene. This CDR3 comprises 15 residues. The junction had 2 bases not matched to a gene; V was cut back by 7 bases and J by 2 bases. CDR3 nucleotides: TGTGCCACCAGAGGGACTAGCGGGAACACAGATACGCAGTATTTT. This codes for CATRGTSGNTDTQYF.